Listed here are 2 T cell receptor beta chains from one sample, sequenced in a study of cytomegalovirus exposure and HLA in healthy donors. It was with 60 Vbeta and 13 Jbeta primers that the PCR ran. Here immunoSEQ multiplex PCR was the method, and the copy in TCRdb shows in-frame clones only, minus some. The data show about 130,000 clones, roughly 88% seen once. Sequenced material: PBMCs. The receptors stem from a woman aged 18-30 years in good health and CMV-seropositive.

Only a few counts were recorded for this clone. J is TRBJ2-7 and V is TRBV6-5; a weak D match, TRBD2 (6 bases). CDR1 is MNHEY and CDR2 is SVGAGI in the germline V gene. V was clipped by 5 bases and J by 2 bases, with 10 bases between them. The CDR3 loop spans 13 amino acids. CDR3 coding DNA: TGTGCCAGCAGTCCTAGCGACACCTACGAGCAGTACTTC. Amino acids: CASSPSDTYEQYF.

As to this clone: At one end, the junction sequence differs from germline, possibly due to a read error. The chain is built from TRBV7-7 and TRBJ2-1; 9 bases are shared with TRBD2. Germline V gene data show CDR1 as SSHAT and CDR2 as FNYEAQ (reference sequence). The CDR3 is made up of 17 amino acids. Here the CDR3 reads CASSLVSGTSSNNEQFF. CDR3 coding DNA: TGTGCTAGCAGCTTAGTGTCTGGGACTAGCTCGAACAATGAGCAGTTCTTC.